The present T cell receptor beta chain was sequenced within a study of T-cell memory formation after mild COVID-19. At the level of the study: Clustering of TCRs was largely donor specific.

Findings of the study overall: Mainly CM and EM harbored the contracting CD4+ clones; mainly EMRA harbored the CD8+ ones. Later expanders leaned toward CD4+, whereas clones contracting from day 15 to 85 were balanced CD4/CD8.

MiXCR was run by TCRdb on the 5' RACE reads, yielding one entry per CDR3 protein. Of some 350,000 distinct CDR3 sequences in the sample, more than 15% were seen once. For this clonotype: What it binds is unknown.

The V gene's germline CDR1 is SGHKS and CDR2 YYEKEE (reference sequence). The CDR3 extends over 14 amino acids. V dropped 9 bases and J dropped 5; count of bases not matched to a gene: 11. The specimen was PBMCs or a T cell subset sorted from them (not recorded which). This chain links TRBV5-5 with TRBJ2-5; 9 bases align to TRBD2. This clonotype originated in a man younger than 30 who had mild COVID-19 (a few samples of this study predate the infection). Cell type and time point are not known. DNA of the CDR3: TGTGCCACCCATTTTGCGGGGGGGCTTGAGACCCAGTACTTC. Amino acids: CATHFAGGLETQYF.